The T cell receptor (beta chain) described here comes from a study of T cell responses to AZD1222 COVID-19 vaccine. Study-wide findings and caveats: Just five or six AZD1222 recipients tested seropositive at baseline. Spike was spanned by vaccine-associated CD4 TCRs, which were dominant at 160-218 and 743-854. In a largely white British group with more females than males, clonal diversity was possibly underestimated.

In the case of this clone: Its specificity is not known.

V dropped 2 bases and J dropped 8 bases, with 12 bases sitting between them. Germline CDR1 reads MNHEY; CDR2 reads SVGAGI. The CDR3 totals 13 residues. Sequencing used immunoSEQ multiplex PCR; TCRdb keeps in-frame clones, though not all of them. The sample consists of 150,000 or so clones, around 92% of them appearing once. This material consisted of peripheral blood, taken 28 days after the second AZD1222 dose. The receptor was derived from an adult who received the AZD1222 COVID-19 vaccine. This chain connects TRBV6-5 to TRBJ2-5; D call uncertain. DNA of the CDR3: TGTGCCAGCAGTTACCCGGCCGGCGGTACCCAGTACTTC. This translates into CASSYPAGGTQYF.